A single sample is the source of the 3 T cell receptor beta chains below, sequenced in a study of blood T cell repertoires in COVID-19. Sequencing was performed with immunoSEQ multiplex PCR; in TCRdb, only in-frame clones are kept and a portion is missing. Found here are 25,000 to 35,000 clones, around 90% of them singletons; the top ten hold approximately 24%. What was sequenced was peripheral blood. These receptors all come from a human donor in a cohort sampled during active COVID-19.

This clone was recorded once. The V gene is TRBV5-1, the J gene TRBJ1-1, with no clear D. Trimming left V 4 bases short and J 1 base short, with 8 bases between. CDR1 is SGHRS and CDR2 is YFSETQ in the germline V gene. The CDR3 loop spans 13 amino acids. In nucleotides, the CDR3 is TGCGCCAGCAGCCCAAGACAGAACACTGAAGCTTTCTTT. Protein product: CASSPRQNTEAFF.

V gene TRBV7-3 combines with J gene TRBJ2-7, with D tentatively TRBD2 (6 bases). Trimming pared 5 bases from V and 6 bases from J, leaving 14 bases between. The CDR3 length is 13 residues. CDR1 SGHTA and CDR2 FQGTGA come from the germline V gene. For the CDR3, the DNA is TGTGCCAGCAGCCCCGCCCTGGGGGGCGAGCAGTACTTC. It codes for CASSPALGGEQYF.

A single count supports this clone. The chain employs TRBV5-6 and TRBJ2-7; weak D call: TRBD2 (6 bases). Germline V gives CDR1 SGHDT, CDR2 YYEEEE. There are 19 residues in the CDR3. Trimming left V 0 bases short and J 2 bases short, with 24 bases between. The CDR3 spells CASSLVGGIKTLGAYEQYF. The CDR3 DNA sequence: TGTGCCAGCAGCTTGGTAGGCGGGATTAAGACGCTCGGGGCCTACGAGCAGTACTTC.